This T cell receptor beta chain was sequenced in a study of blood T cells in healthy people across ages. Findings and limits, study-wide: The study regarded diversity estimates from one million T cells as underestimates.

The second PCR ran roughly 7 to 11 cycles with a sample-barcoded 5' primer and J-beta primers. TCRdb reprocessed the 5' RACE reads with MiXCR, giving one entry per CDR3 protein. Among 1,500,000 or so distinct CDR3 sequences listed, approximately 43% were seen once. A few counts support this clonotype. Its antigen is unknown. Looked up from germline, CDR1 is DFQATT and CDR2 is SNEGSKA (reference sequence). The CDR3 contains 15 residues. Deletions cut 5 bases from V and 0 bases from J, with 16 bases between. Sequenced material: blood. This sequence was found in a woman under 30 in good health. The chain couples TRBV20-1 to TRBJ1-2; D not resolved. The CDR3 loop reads CSAPGSRSANYGYTF. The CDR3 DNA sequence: TGCAGTGCTCCTGGGTCACGCTCCGCTAACTATGGCTACACCTTC.